The present entry profiles one T cell receptor (beta chain) with its context. From germline, CDR1 is SGHNT and CDR2 YENEEA. The CDR3 length is 13 residues. The germline V and J ends were trimmed by 1 base and 8 bases, with 9 bases remaining between them. The sample comes from a study of OX40 agonist ivuxolimab in advanced cancers. TCRdb's copy holds only in-frame clones and misses some; the assay was immunoSEQ multiplex PCR. Here the sample spans about 63,000 clones, around 89% being singletons. The TCR sequence derives from an adult with an advanced solid tumor such as melanoma, head and neck, liver or kidney cancer. This chain connects TRBV11-3 to TRBJ2-1, with D perhaps matching TRBD1 or TRBD2 (5 bases each). The sample was CD4+ or CD8+ T cells sorted from blood, taken in a trial of the OX40 agonist ivuxolimab. CDR3 sequence: CASSLGRDHEQFF. CDR3 coding DNA: TGTGCCAGCAGCTTAGGCAGGGACCATGAGCAGTTCTTC.